These 10 T cell receptor beta chains were sequenced from one sample in a study of blood T cell repertoires in COVID-19. Data came from immunoSEQ multiplex PCR; TCRdb stores just in-frame clones and leaves some out. The table includes over 250,000 clones, approximately 88% detected once. Sequencing was performed on PBMCs or T cells enriched from blood (not recorded which). These receptors all come from a woman under 30 who had recovered from COVID-19.

The chain joins TRBV7-9 to TRBJ2-2; no definite D call. Germline CDR1 and CDR2: SEHNR and FQNEAQ (reference sequence). V was clipped by 2 bases and J by 8 bases, with 18 bases between them. The CDR3 extends over 16 amino acids. The CDR3 DNA reads TGTGCCAGCAGCTTATCAACCGGCCCTAGTGCGGGGGAGCTGTTTTTT. Amino acid sequence: CASSLSTGPSAGELFF.

The chain is built from TRBV5-1 and TRBJ1-1; 7 nucleotides line up with TRBD1. CDR1 SGHRS and CDR2 YFSETQ come from the germline V gene. The CDR3 extends over 14 amino acids. Trimming took 1 base from V and 4 from J; bases not matched to a gene: 4. The CDR3 DNA follows: TGCGCCAGCAGCTTGCGACAGGGAGGCACTGAAGCTTTCTTT. Encoded protein: CASSLRQGGTEAFF.

This clone has only a few counts. This chain links TRBV28 with TRBJ1-1, with 9 bases that match TRBD1. The CDR3 sequence is 19 residues long. V shed 3 bases, J shed 4 bases, and the junction held 18 bases outside the gene matches. Germline V lookup: CDR1 MDHEN, CDR2 SYDVKM. The chain's CDR3 is CASSLVGTGNLYRGTEAFF. The DNA of the CDR3 is TGTGCCAGCAGTTTGGTCGGGACAGGGAACCTATATCGTGGCACTGAAGCTTTCTTT.

The chain employs TRBV20-1 and TRBJ2-7, with D unresolved. V lost 3 bases and J lost 6, with 15 bases in between. Germline V gene sequence: CDR1 DFQATT, CDR2 SNEGSKA (reference sequence). This CDR3 is 13 amino acids long. CDR3 protein: CSASSVVGAEQYF. The CDR3 bases are TGCAGTGCTAGTTCGGTTGTAGGAGCCGAGCAGTACTTC.

The rearrangement joins TRBV6-5 to TRBJ1-1; D gene unclear. The CDR3 is 13 residues long. From germline, CDR1 is MNHEY and CDR2 SVGAGI. The ends were cut back, 6 bases at V and 7 bases at J, with 15 bases in the middle. The CDR3 is CASRSPGRDEAFF. For the CDR3, the DNA is TGTGCCAGCAGATCCCCCGGCCGGGATGAAGCTTTCTTT.

V is TRBV7-6 and J is TRBJ2-1; TRBD1 matches at 7 bases. The CDR3 totals 17 residues. Looked up from germline, CDR1 is SGHVS and CDR2 is FNYEAQ. The trim removed 1 base at V and 0 bases at J, leaving 6 bases unmatched. The CDR3: CASSLVSGDSSYNEQFF. The DNA of the CDR3 is TGTGCCAGCAGCTTAGTTTCAGGGGACAGCTCCTACAATGAGCAGTTCTTC.

This chain joins TRBV9 and TRBJ1-3; 8 bases agree with TRBD1. Germline V CDR1 and CDR2: SGDLS, YYNGEE. The V gene end was trimmed by 0 bases and the J gene end by 3 bases; junction bases not matched to a gene: 5. The CDR3 covers 16 residues. DNA of the CDR3: TGTGCCAGCAGCGTAGAGAAGACAGGGGTTGGAAACACCATATATTTT. Residues: CASSVEKTGVGNTIYF.

Turning to this clone: The junction departs from the called germline gene at one end, perhaps through a read error. CDR3 sequence: CASSLGAGYTF. For the CDR3, the DNA is TGTGCCAGCAGTTTAGGGGCTGGCTACACCTTC. The chain uses TRBV7-9 and TRBJ1-2, with D possibly being TRBD1 (5 bases). The CDR3 covers 11 residues. Germline CDR1 is SEHNR and CDR2 is FQNEAQ (reference sequence).

The CDR3 here is CASTSTVGDRSYNEQFF. The CDR3 nucleotides read TGTGCCAGCACCTCGACCGTGGGGGACAGGTCCTACAATGAGCAGTTCTTC. The J gene is TRBJ2-1, the V gene TRBV28; 8 bases fit TRBD1. CDR3 length: 17 residues. Trimming took 7 bases from V and 1 from J; bases not matched to a gene: 12. Germline CDR1 and CDR2: MDHEN and SYDVKM. The full variable domain, completed using reference TRBV28 and TRBJ2-1, is DVKVTQSSRYLVKRTGEKVFLECVQDMDHENMFWYRQDPGLGLRLIYFSYDVKMKEKGDIPEGYSVSREKKERFSLILESASTNQTSMYLCASTSTVGDRSYNEQFFGPGTRLTVL.

The gene calls are TRBV3-1 (or the pseudogene TRBV3-2) and TRBJ1-1; a possible D gene is TRBD1 (6 bases). The CDR3 consists of 16 residues. The V gene's germline CDR1 is LGHDT and CDR2 YNNKEL (reference sequence). Trimming removed 0 bases from V and 3 bases from J, with 14 bases in between. CDR3 DNA: TGTGCCAGCAGCCAAGATTGGGGACAACCGGACACTGAAGCTTTCTTT. Translated: CASSQDWGQPDTEAFF.